These 15 T cell receptor beta chains share one sample of origin, sequenced in a study of PD-1 blockade in classical Hodgkin lymphoma. Every patient experienced relapse after autologous stem cell transplantation, and brentuximab vedotin exposure varied. The method was immunoSEQ multiplex PCR; TCRdb's version includes in-frame clones alone and lacks a portion of them. The sample yields about 10,000 clones, more than 75% seen once. Here the sequenced sample was peripheral blood mononuclear cells (PBMCs), taken before the second cycle of nivolumab. The receptor set was obtained from a human donor with classical Hodgkin lymphoma.

The rearrangement joins TRBV2 to TRBJ2-2; D might be TRBD1 (6 bases). V gave up 4 bases and J gave up 3 bases, with 6 bases separating them. The CDR3 totals 13 residues. Germline-derived CDR1 and CDR2 are SNHLY and FYNNEI. The CDR3, as DNA: TGTGCCAGCAGTGGGACAGACACCGGGGAGCTGTTTTTT. It specifies CASSGTDTGELFF. Full variable domain (outside the CDR3, taken from reference TRBV2 and TRBJ2-2): EPEVTQTPSHQVTQMGQEVILRCVPISNHLYFYWYRQILGQKVEFLVSFYNNEISEKSEIFDDQFSVERPDGSNFTLKIRSTKLEDSAMYFCASSGTDTGELFFGEGSRLTVL.

The gene calls are TRBV5-1 and TRBJ2-6, with D unresolved. This CDR3 has 14 amino acids. CDR1 SGHRS and CDR2 YFSETQ come from the germline V gene. V was pared by 1 base and J by 2 bases, with 4 bases between. The CDR3 is CASSLTAGANVLTF. For the CDR3, the DNA is TGCGCCAGCAGCTTGACAGCTGGGGCCAACGTCCTGACTTTC.

Within the sample, this clone is medium-sized. The J gene is TRBJ2-7, the V gene TRBV7-9, with TRBD2 matching over 10 bases. Germline V CDR1 and CDR2: SEHNR, FQNEAQ (reference sequence). V shed 0 bases and J 5 bases; nucleotides not matched to a gene: 7. CDR3 length: 16 residues. In DNA form, the CDR3 reads TGTGCCAGCAGCTTAGCGGCTAGCGGGAGTATCAACGAGCAGTACTTC. Translating gives CASSLAASGSINEQYF.

The chain combines TRBV6-1 with TRBJ1-2, with a tentative D call TRBD1 (5 bases). Trimming left V 7 bases short and J 0 bases short, with 6 bases between. The CDR3 loop spans 12 amino acids. Germline V gene sequence: CDR1 MNHNS, CDR2 SASEGT. The CDR3 loop reads CASTGTNYGYTF. The CDR3 bases are TGTGCCAGCACAGGGACTAACTATGGCTACACCTTC.

The chain joins TRBV14 to TRBJ2-7, with TRBD2 matching over 7 bases. V gave up 0 bases and J gave up 0 bases; unmatched junction bases: 5. The V gene's germline CDR1 is SGHDN and CDR2 FVKESK. This CDR3 spans 16 amino acids. The chain's CDR3 is CASSQERGRGSYEQYF. The DNA of the CDR3 is TGTGCCAGCAGCCAAGAAAGAGGGAGGGGCTCCTACGAGCAGTACTTC.

The genes are TRBV28 and TRBJ1-4, with D tentatively TRBD1 (6 bases). The CDR3 has 15 residues. CDR1 and CDR2 (germline): MDHEN, SYDVKM. V lost 2 bases and J lost 5, with 12 bases in between. The CDR3 protein is CASSLGRGGNEKLFF. CDR3 coding DNA: TGTGCCAGCAGTTTAGGCAGGGGAGGAAATGAAAAACTGTTTTTT. Using reference TRBV28 and TRBJ1-4 for the parts outside the CDR3, the full variable domain is DVKVTQSSRYLVKRTGEKVFLECVQDMDHENMFWYRQDPGLGLRLIYFSYDVKMKEKGDIPEGYSVSREKKERFSLILESASTNQTSMYLCASSLGRGGNEKLFFGSGTQLSVL.

The chain carries TRBV9 and TRBJ2-5; no definite D call. The last part of the DNA fits TRBJ2-7 better; the J call may be wrong. CDR3 size: 14 residues. Germline V gives CDR1 SGDLS, CDR2 YYNGEE. CDR3 sequence (DNA): TGTGCCAGCAGCGTTGGTTTTAGCTCCTACGAGCAGTACTTC. Its protein product is CASSVGFSSYEQYF.

This chain connects TRBV25-1 to TRBJ1-3; TRBD1 matches at 9 bases. After removal of 1 base from V and 1 base from J, the junction contained 8 bases not matched to a gene. Germline V gene sequence: CDR1 MGHDK, CDR2 SYGVNS. The length of the CDR3 is 18 residues. The CDR3: CASSEWGTGYASGNTIYF. CDR3 nucleotide sequence: TGTGCCAGCAGTGAATGGGGGACAGGGTATGCGTCTGGAAACACCATATATTTT. The whole variable domain, remainder taken from reference TRBV25-1 and TRBJ1-3, is EADIYQTPRYLVIGTGKKITLECSQTMGHDKMYWYQQDPGMELHLIHYSYGVNSTEKGDLSSESTVSRIRTEHFPLTLESARPSHTSQYLCASSEWGTGYASGNTIYFGEGSWLTVV.

The J gene is TRBJ2-7, the V gene TRBV28; 10 bases map to TRBD1. The CDR3 is 15 residues long. Germline trimming cut 4 bases from V and 3 bases from J; bases unmatched to any gene: 6. Germline V gene data show CDR1 as MDHEN and CDR2 as SYDVKM. The CDR3 here is CASSSWGTGVYEQYF. Written as DNA, the CDR3 is TGTGCCAGCAGTTCCTGGGGGACAGGGGTCTACGAGCAGTACTTC.

Only one count was recorded for this clone. The chain recombines TRBV19 with TRBJ2-3, with TRBD1 identical over 8 bases. The CDR3 loop spans 16 amino acids. The junction had 9 bases not matched to a gene; V was cut back by 4 bases and J by 3 bases. Germline values: CDR1 LNHDA, CDR2 SQIVND (reference sequence). The CDR3 loop reads CASSTQGELGTDTQYF. For the CDR3, the DNA is TGTGCCAGTAGTACACAGGGGGAATTAGGTACAGATACGCAGTATTTT.

The rearrangement joins TRBV28 to TRBJ2-3; 7 bases map to TRBD1. The CDR3 covers 14 residues. Germline CDR1 MDHEN, CDR2 SYDVKM. V trimming: 5 bases; J trimming: 5 bases; junction bases outside the gene matches: 7. The CDR3 loop is CASSPHGQVDTQYF. The DNA for the CDR3 is TGTGCCAGCAGTCCCCACGGACAGGTAGATACGCAGTATTTT.

V gene TRBV7-6 combines with J gene TRBJ1-1, with a weak D call TRBD1 (6 bases). CDR3 length: 13 amino acids. V was trimmed by 5 bases and J by 4 bases, leaving 11 bases between them. Per the germline V gene, CDR1 is SGHVS and CDR2 is FNYEAQ. CDR3 nucleotide sequence: TGTGCCAGCAGCAATACAGGGTTCACTGAAGCTTTCTTT. Translation gives CASSNTGFTEAFF. Variable domain in full (rest from reference TRBV7-6 and TRBJ1-1): GAGVSQSPRYKVTKRGQDVALRCDPISGHVSLYWYRQALGQGPEFLTYFNYEAQQDKSGLPNDRFSAERPEGSISTLTIQRTEQRDSAMYRCASSNTGFTEAFFGQGTRLTVV.

V gene TRBV28 combines with J gene TRBJ2-1; 7 nucleotides align to TRBD1. The CDR3 sequence is 14 residues long. CDR1 is MDHEN, CDR2 SYDVKM, per germline. The V segment lost 4 bases and the J segment 8 bases; nucleotides outside the gene matches: 8. This CDR3 is CASSSRQGRDEQFF. The CDR3 DNA follows: TGTGCCAGCAGTTCCCGACAGGGTAGGGATGAGCAGTTCTTC.

Judged by abundance, this clone is medium-sized. The chain recombines TRBV6-5 with TRBJ2-7, with D possibly matching TRBD1 (8 bases). The CDR3 covers 15 residues. CDR1 is MNHEY and CDR2 is SVGAGI in the germline V gene. Trimming took off 5 bases at V and 4 bases at J, with 18 bases between the two ends. CDR3 in DNA: TGTGCCAGCAGTCCCCCACAGGGGGGGTTTTACGAGCAGTACTTC. It translates to CASSPPQGGFYEQYF.

The chain carries TRBV5-5 and TRBJ2-1; 12 nucleotides match TRBD1. The V segment lost 4 bases and the J segment 15 bases; nucleotides outside the gene matches: 8. Germline V gene data show CDR1 as SGHKS and CDR2 as YYEKEE (reference sequence). The CDR3 sequence is 13 residues long. CDR3 sequence reads: CASSDRDRGRRFF. The CDR3 region has the DNA TGTGCCAGCAGCGACCGGGACAGGGGGCGAAGGTTCTTC.